This TCR beta chain was sequenced for a study of cytomegalovirus exposure and HLA in healthy donors. With respect to this clone: Its antigen is currently unknown.

Whole-study findings and limits: Indistinguishable V segments such as TRBV6-2 and TRBV6-3 were excluded.

Germline V lookup: CDR1 SNHLY, CDR2 FYNNEI. V was pared by 3 bases and J by 5 bases, with 6 bases of the junction left unmatched. This CDR3 spans 14 amino acids. It was healthy bone marrow donors who served as donors. Nominally healthy donors provided the samples, though records likely missed some immune exposures. This PCR relied on a set of 60 Vbeta primers and 13 Jbeta primers. The method was immunoSEQ multiplex PCR; TCRdb's version includes in-frame clones alone and lacks a portion of them. This table has roughly 180,000 clones, about four fifths appearing once. This TCR came from a female donor in good health and CMV-seronegative. The sequenced sample consisted of PBMCs. This chain joins TRBV2 and TRBJ2-5; TRBD2 aligns across 7 bases. In DNA form, the CDR3 reads TGTGCCAGCAGTGAGAGTATCGGGGGGGAGACCCAGTACTTC. Its translation: CASSESIGGETQYF.